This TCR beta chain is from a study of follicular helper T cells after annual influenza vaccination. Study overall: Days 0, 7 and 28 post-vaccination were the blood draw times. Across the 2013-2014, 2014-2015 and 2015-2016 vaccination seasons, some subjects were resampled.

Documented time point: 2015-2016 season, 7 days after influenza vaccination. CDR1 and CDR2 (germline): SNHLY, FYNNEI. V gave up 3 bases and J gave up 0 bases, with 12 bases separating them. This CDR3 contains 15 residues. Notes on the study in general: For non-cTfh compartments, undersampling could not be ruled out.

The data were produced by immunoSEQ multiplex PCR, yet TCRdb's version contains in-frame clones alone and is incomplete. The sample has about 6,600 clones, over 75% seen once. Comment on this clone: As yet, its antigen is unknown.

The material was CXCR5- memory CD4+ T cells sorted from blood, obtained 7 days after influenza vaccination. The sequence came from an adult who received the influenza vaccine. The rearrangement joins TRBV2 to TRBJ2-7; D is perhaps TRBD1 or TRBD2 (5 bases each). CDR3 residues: CASSDGTASSYEQYF. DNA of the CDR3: TGTGCCAGCAGTGACGGGACGGCTAGCTCCTACGAGCAGTACTTC.